The 21 T cell receptor beta chains below come from one sample, sequenced in a study of OX40 agonist ivuxolimab in advanced cancers. Libraries were prepared by immunoSEQ multiplex PCR; TCRdb keeps only in-frame clonotypes and omits some of them. The sample shows fewer than 75,000 clones, about nine tenths of them seen only once. This specimen consisted of CD4+ or CD8+ T cells sorted from blood, obtained in a trial of the OX40 agonist ivuxolimab. These TCRs come from an adult with an advanced solid tumor such as melanoma, head and neck, liver or kidney cancer.

A single count supports this clone. V gene TRBV4-1 combines with J gene TRBJ2-7; 7 bases map to TRBD2. There are 16 residues in the CDR3. V dropped 3 bases and J dropped 0; count of bases not matched to a gene: 8. CDR1 is MGHRA, CDR2 YSYEKL, per germline. The CDR3 region is CASSQGQGGDSYEQYF. The CDR3 bases are TGCGCCAGCAGCCAGGGGCAGGGAGGGGACTCCTACGAGCAGTACTTC.

This sequence joins TRBV5-6 and TRBJ2-1; unclear D gene. V lost 5 bases and J lost 0, with 12 bases in between. CDR1 is SGHDT and CDR2 is YYEEEE in the germline V gene. The CDR3 consists of 15 residues. This CDR3 is CASSPDVSSYNEQFF. CDR3 DNA: TGTGCCAGCAGTCCGGACGTTAGCTCCTACAATGAGCAGTTCTTC.

This clone has just one count. The chain links TRBV4-2 to TRBJ2-1; 10 bases fit TRBD1. Germline V gene sequence: CDR1 LGHNA, CDR2 YNFKEQ. The CDR3 is 15 amino acids. With 4 bases clipped from V and 8 bases from J, the junction kept 8 bases outside the gene matches. CDR3 nucleotides: TGTGCCAGCAGCCGCCGGGACAGGGGTTACGATGAGCAGTTCTTC. It translates to CASSRRDRGYDEQFF.

The J gene is TRBJ2-3, the V gene TRBV29-1; perhaps TRBD1 as D (6 bases). Trimming removed 2 bases from V and 2 bases from J, with 14 bases in between. CDR1 and CDR2 (germline): SQVTM, ANQGSEA. The CDR3 loop spans 15 amino acids. CDR3 coding DNA: TGCAGCGTTGAAAGGCAGGGGCCTGACACAGATACGCAGTATTTT. It yields the protein CSVERQGPDTDTQYF.

In DNA form, the CDR3 reads TGTGCCAGCAGTCCGGTGACTAGCGGACACACAGATACGCAGTATTTT. As protein: CASSPVTSGHTDTQYF. This chain links TRBV28 with TRBJ2-3; 9 nucleotides line up with TRBD2. Germline trimming cut 5 bases from V and 2 bases from J; bases unmatched to any gene: 8. The germline CDR1 and CDR2 sequences are MDHEN and SYDVKM. The CDR3 extends over 16 amino acids.

The chain carries TRBV6-5 and TRBJ2-1; 7 nucleotides match TRBD2. The V gene end was trimmed by 2 bases and the J gene end by 9 bases; junction bases not matched to a gene: 7. Germline-derived CDR1 and CDR2 are MNHEY and SVGAGI. This CDR3 has 14 residues. The CDR3 nucleotides are TGTGCCAGCAGTTACAGGCGGGAGACGGGTGAGCAGTTCTTC. Translating it yields CASSYRRETGEQFF.

The chain has TRBV6-5 and TRBJ1-1, with D hard to call. The CDR3 runs to 12 residues. Trimming left V 6 bases short and J 7 bases short, with 12 bases between. Germline values: CDR1 MNHEY, CDR2 SVGAGI. The CDR3 coding sequence is TGTGCCAGCAGCTCGTACATGGGTGAAGCTTTCTTT. Amino acid sequence: CASSSYMGEAFF.

DNA of the CDR3: TGTGCCAGCAGCCTGGGACAGGGGTTCACCGGGGAGCTGTTTTTT. This sequence encodes CASSLGQGFTGELFF. The gene calls are TRBV5-4 and TRBJ2-2; 10 bases are shared with TRBD1. Trimming at V came to 4 bases and at J to 4 bases, leaving 4 bases not matched to a gene. Germline V CDR1 and CDR2: SGHNT, YYREEE (reference sequence). The CDR3 has 15 residues.

This sequence joins TRBV5-1 and TRBJ2-1; 14 nucleotides match TRBD2. The CDR3 totals 21 residues. Germline values: CDR1 SGHRS, CDR2 YFSETQ. The junction had 15 bases not matched to a gene; V was cut back by 4 bases and J by 0 bases. CDR3 nucleotides: TGCGCCAGCAGCGGCATCCCGGGACTAGCGGGAGTCTATAGCTCCTACAATGAGCAGTTCTTC. It codes for CASSGIPGLAGVYSSYNEQFF.

The chain is built from TRBV6-1 and TRBJ2-7, with a weak D call TRBD2 (6 bases). Germline assignment: CDR1 MNHNS and CDR2 SASEGT. V shed 4 bases and J shed 2 bases, with 21 bases lying between them. The CDR3 has 17 residues. The CDR3 reads CASSVRMAAGSPYEQYF. Here the CDR3 DNA reads TGTGCCAGCAGTGTCCGAATGGCTGCGGGGAGTCCCTACGAGCAGTACTTC.

This clone is a singleton in its sample. The chain links TRBV5-1 to TRBJ2-5; no clear D. The CDR3 covers 14 residues. Germline CDR1 reads SGHRS; CDR2 reads YFSETQ. Trimming took off 4 bases at V and 4 bases at J, with 14 bases between the two ends. CDR3 in amino acids: CASSPYDLGETQYF. The CDR3 bases are TGCGCCAGCAGCCCCTACGACCTCGGAGAGACCCAGTACTTC.

The chain has TRBV5-4 and TRBJ2-3, with 8 bases matching TRBD2. The germline CDR1 and CDR2 sequences are SGHNT and YYREEE (reference sequence). This CDR3 is 15 amino acids long. The ends lost 7 bases at V and 4 bases at J; junction bases unmatched: 11. The CDR3 sequence is CASPDGSGGSDTQYF. In DNA form, the CDR3 reads TGTGCCAGCCCCGATGGGAGCGGGGGATCAGATACGCAGTATTTT.

DNA for the CDR3: TGTGCCACCAGCAGAGATAGGGACAGGTATTATTGGGGCTACACCTTC. Translating it yields CATSRDRDRYYWGYTF. V usage is TRBV15 and J usage is TRBJ1-2; 8 bases line up with TRBD1. Trimming took 0 bases from V and 8 from J; bases not matched to a gene: 11. CDR3 length: 16 amino acids. The germline gives CDR1 LNHNV, CDR2 YYDKDF (reference sequence).

V and J are TRBV7-2 and TRBJ2-3, with a possible D match to TRBD1 (6 bases). The CDR3 runs 13 residues. Trimming took 5 bases from V and 4 from J, leaving 10 bases between them. Per germline, CDR1 SGHTA and CDR2 FQGNSA. CDR3 bases: TGTGCCAGCAGCCTATCAGGGGCAGATACGCAGTATTTT. Its protein product is CASSLSGADTQYF. The full variable domain, completed using reference TRBV7-2 and TRBJ2-3, is GAGVSQSPSNKVTEKGKDVELRCDPISGHTALYWYRQSLGQGLEFLIYFQGNSAPDKSGLPSDRFSAERTGGSVSTLTIQRTQQEDSAVYLCASSLSGADTQYFGPGTRLTVL.

The V gene is TRBV7-3, the J gene TRBJ2-2; TRBD2 agrees at 9 bases. The CDR3 has 15 residues. With 1 base clipped from V and 6 bases from J, the junction kept 3 bases outside the gene matches. The V gene's germline CDR1 is SGHTA and CDR2 FQGTGA. The CDR3 loop reads CASSLIGTSPGELFF. Written as DNA, the CDR3 is TGTGCCAGCAGCTTAATTGGGACTAGCCCCGGGGAGCTGTTTTTT.

Worth noting for this clone: At one end the junction does not follow the germline gene, possibly because of a read error. This chain uses TRBV7-7 with TRBJ2-7; D remains ambiguous. CDR1 is SSHAT and CDR2 is FNYEAQ in the germline V gene (reference sequence). CDR3 length: 13 amino acids. The CDR3 protein is CASSFSPSYEQYF. CDR3 DNA sequence: TGTGCTAGCAGCTTCTCCCCCTCCTACGAGCAGTACTTC.

The chain combines TRBV7-6 with TRBJ2-1, with no clear D. Germline CDR1 and CDR2: SGHVS and FNYEAQ. The CDR3 has 12 residues. V was cut by 1 base and J by 7 bases, with 5 bases left in between. The CDR3 region is CASSLVSNEQFF. The CDR3 nucleotides read TGTGCCAGCAGCTTAGTCTCTAATGAGCAGTTCTTC.

V and J are TRBV30 and TRBJ2-7; TRBD1 matches 7 bases. This CDR3 is built from 15 residues. V lost 1 base and J lost 6; bases outside the gene matches: 12. CDR1 is GTSNPN and CDR2 is SVGIG in the germline V gene (reference sequence). The CDR3: CAWSGGQLGRSEQYF. The CDR3 coding sequence is TGTGCCTGGAGTGGGGGACAGCTTGGGCGTAGCGAGCAGTACTTC.

The chain joins TRBV28 to TRBJ2-7; the D is unclear. Between the trimmed V and J ends, which lost 4 bases and 6 bases, there was a span of 7 bases. The CDR3 extends over 11 amino acids. The V gene's germline CDR1 is MDHEN and CDR2 SYDVKM. The CDR3 sequence is CASSYNSEQYF. DNA for the CDR3: TGTGCCAGCAGTTATAACTCCGAGCAGTACTTC.

This clone was found a few times. This sequence joins TRBV10-3 and TRBJ1-2; TRBD1 matches 7 bases. Trimming removed 3 bases from V and 0 bases from J; junction bases left unmatched: 4. Per the germline V gene, CDR1 is ENHRY and CDR2 is SYGVKD. The CDR3 has 15 amino acids. In DNA, the CDR3 is TGTGCCATCAGTGACACCGACAGGGCTAACTATGGCTACACCTTC. The encoded protein is CAISDTDRANYGYTF.

The chain joins TRBV19 to TRBJ2-7; 7 bases align to TRBD1. Germline V CDR1 and CDR2: LNHDA, SQIVND (reference sequence). V lost 5 bases, J lost 4 bases, and 2 bases stayed unmatched. CDR3 size: 12 residues. CDR3 in DNA: TGTGCCAGTAGTTCACAGGGGTACGAGCAGTACTTC. Its protein product is CASSSQGYEQYF.